This is a list of T cell receptor beta chains from one sample in a study of cytomegalovirus exposure and HLA in healthy donors. Only in-frame clones appear in the TCRdb table, and some are missing; sequencing was by immunoSEQ multiplex PCR. The data contain around 97,000 clones, about a tenth of them singletons. Sequencing used PBMCs. These receptors came from a man aged 50-59 years in good health and CMV-seropositive. Each CDR3 is given with its conserved first and last residue. D genes are given only for firm matches. Only some rows state a clone size, as once, few, many or a class for expanded clones.

>TRBJ1-5|TRBV27|TRBD1|.
CASSLFGTGGIGFGNQPQHF
TGTGCCAGCAGTCTCTTCGGGACAGGGGGCATTGGTTTTGGCAATCAGCCCCAGCATTTT
>TRBJ2-3|TRBV5-1|.|.
CASSLDLLSDTQYF
TGCGCCAGCAGCTTGGATCTCCTGTCAGATACGCAGTATTTT
>TRBJ1-3|TRBV29-1|.|few
CSAGTGSGNTIYF
TGCAGCGCGGGAACCGGCTCTGGAAACACCATATATTTT
>TRBJ2-1|TRBV5-6|.|many
CASSYRAPSYNEQFF
TGTGCCAGCAGCTACAGGGCCCCTTCCTACAATGAGCAGTTCTTC
>TRBJ2-6|TRBV7-2|.|.
CASSKGGIGANVLTF
TGTGCCAGCAGCAAGGGGGGGATTGGGGCCAACGTCCTGACTTTC
>TRBJ2-5|TRBV5-1|TRBD2|few
CASSLSTSGRQETQYF
TGCGCCAGCAGCTTGAGTACTAGCGGGAGGCAAGAGACCCAGTACTTC
>TRBJ2-7|TRBV21-1|.|.
CASKRGPRGVRWAYEQYF
TGTGCCAGCAAACGAGGGCCACGGGGGGTCCGTTGGGCCTACGAGCAGTACTTC
>TRBJ1-5|TRBV19|TRBD1|few
CASSPKQGGDQPQHF
TGTGCCAGTAGCCCGAAACAGGGGGGAGATCAGCCCCAGCATTTT
>TRBJ2-6|TRBV9|.|.
CASSVVDGRGSGANVLTF
TGTGCCAGCAGCGTAGTGGACGGTAGGGGCTCTGGGGCCAACGTCCTGACTTTC
>TRBJ1-1|TRBV7-9|TRBD1|.
CASRRTGGDTEAFF
TGTGCCAGCAGGCGGACAGGGGGGGACACTGAAGCTTTCTTT
>TRBJ2-2|TRBV7-2|.|.
CASSLLWTLNTGELFF
TGTGCCAGCAGCTTACTATGGACACTGAACACCGGGGAGCTGTTTTTT
>TRBJ1-2|TRBV28|TRBD1|few
CASSFLGQGAIGYTF
TGTGCCAGCAGTTTCCTCGGACAGGGGGCGATTGGCTACACCTTC
>TRBJ2-3|TRBV11-2|.|.
CASSFGAASSTDTQYF
TGTGCCAGCAGCTTCGGAGCGGCCTCTAGCACAGATACGCAGTATTTT
>TRBJ1-1|TRBV5-4|TRBD1|few
CASSLRDRARGTEAFF
TGTGCCAGCAGCTTGCGTGACAGGGCGCGGGGAACTGAAGCTTTCTTT
>TRBJ1-2|TRBV5-4|.|few
CASSLDSSTNYGYTF
TGTGCCAGCAGCTTGGATAGCTCTACTAACTATGGCTACACCTTC
>TRBJ2-7|TRBV7-9|TRBD1|.
CASSLVSGGYEQYF
TGTGCCAGCAGCTTAGTTTCAGGGGGCTACGAGCAGTACTTC
>TRBJ2-7|TRBV4-1|.|few
CASSLDTGLTYEQYF
TGCGCCAGCAGCCTAGATACAGGATTAACCTACGAGCAGTACTTC
>TRBJ1-3|TRBV5-5|.|.
CASSLGDSFPGNTIYF
TGTGCCAGCAGCTTGGGGGACTCCTTTCCTGGAAACACCATATATTTT
>TRBJ2-1|TRBV7-2|.|.
CASSLRPQGEQFF
TGTGCCAGCAGCTTGCGACCTCAGGGTGAGCAGTTCTTC
>TRBJ2-3|TRBV5-6|TRBD2|.
CASSQLAHSTDTQYF
TGTGCCAGCAGTCAACTAGCGCACTCCACAGATACGCAGTATTTT
>TRBJ1-2|TRBV20-1|.|few
CSAYRVGYTF
TGCAGTGCGTACAGGGTTGGCTACACCTTC
>TRBJ1-2|TRBV7-3|.|.
CASSLTGQGKNYGYTF
TGTGCCAGCAGCTTAACTGGGCAGGGGAAGAACTATGGCTACACCTTC
>TRBJ2-5|TRBV7-2|TRBD1|.
CASSRNGQGVETQYF
TGTGCCAGCAGCAGAAACGGACAGGGGGTAGAGACCCAGTACTTC
>TRBJ2-7|TRBV5-1|TRBD2|.
CASSLAPGLAGLYEQYF
TGCGCCAGCAGCTTGGCCCCGGGACTAGCGGGCCTATACGAGCAGTACTTC
>TRBJ2-5|TRBV29-1|.|.
CSVRRGEGETQYF
TGCAGCGTCAGAAGGGGGGAGGGAGAGACCCAGTACTTC
>TRBJ2-1|TRBV28|.|.
CATLLSGVNNEQFF
TGTGCCACCCTTCTTAGCGGTGTTAATAATGAGCAGTTCTTC
>TRBJ1-6|TRBV25-1|TRBD1|.
CASRGQGASSPLHF
TGTGCCAGCAGGGGACAGGGGGCGAGTTCACCCCTCCACTTT
>TRBJ1-4|TRBV18|.|few
CASSAGGGQEKLFF
TGTGCCAGCTCAGCCGGCGGGGGGCAAGAAAAACTGTTTTTT
>TRBJ2-7|TRBV19|.|few
CASSALGGAFVTYEQYF
TGTGCCAGTAGTGCCCTGGGTGGGGCGTTTGTTACCTACGAGCAGTACTTC
>TRBJ2-7|TRBV5-6|TRBD2|.
CASSLDRLAGGSYEQYF
TGTGCCAGCAGCTTGGACAGACTAGCGGGAGGCTCCTACGAGCAGTACTTC
>TRBJ2-1|TRBV28|TRBD1|.
CASSGQGREQFF
TGTGCCAGCAGTGGACAGGGTCGGGAGCAGTTCTTC
>TRBJ2-5|TRBV18|TRBD1|few
CASSPGQGSQETQYF
TGTGCCAGTTCCCCGGGACAGGGATCCCAAGAGACCCAGTACTTC
>TRBJ2-7|TRBV5-4|.|.
CASSRAGQVAAEQYF
TGTGCCAGCAGCCGGGCGGGCCAGGTAGCGGCCGAGCAGTACTTC
>TRBJ2-1|TRBV28|.|few
CASSSPDGSKLNEQFF
TGTGCCAGCAGTTCGCCGGACGGGAGTAAGTTGAATGAGCAGTTCTTC
>TRBJ1-2|TRBV6-6|.|many
CASLLGQANYGYTF
TGTGCCAGCCTTTTGGGACAAGCTAACTATGGCTACACCTTC
>TRBJ1-1|TRBV6-1|TRBD1|few
CASSTRTGIGEAFF
TGTGCCAGCAGTACCCGGACAGGGATAGGTGAAGCTTTCTTT
>TRBJ2-1|TRBV29-1|.|.
CSGYRGENEQFF
TGCAGCGGATACCGGGGAGAGAATGAGCAGTTCTTC
>TRBJ2-1|TRBV5-1|TRBD2|.
CASSLGLADEQFF
TGCGCCAGCAGCTTGGGACTAGCGGATGAGCAGTTCTTC
>TRBJ1-2|TRBV7-9|TRBD1|.
CASSSTGGGNYGYTF
TGTGCCAGCAGTTCAACAGGGGGGGGTAACTATGGCTACACCTTC
>TRBJ1-2|TRBV6-5|TRBD1|.
CASSYSPEGARTF
TGTGCCAGCAGTTACTCCCCGGAGGGGGCGAGAACCTTC
>TRBJ1-1|TRBV9|.|many
CASSRDRNEAFF
TGTGCCAGCAGCCGAGACAGAAATGAAGCTTTCTTT
>TRBJ1-1|TRBV19|.|.
CASTWNTEAFF
TGTGCCAGTACGTGGAACACTGAAGCTTTCTTT
>TRBJ1-5|TRBV7-2|.|few
CASSLVGLGGQPQHF
TGTGCCAGCAGCTTAGTAGGCCTGGGGGGTCAGCCCCAGCATTTT
>TRBJ2-2|TRBV6-5|TRBD1|.
CASSSGQGATGELFF
TGTGCCAGCAGTTCCGGACAGGGGGCCACCGGGGAGCTGTTTTTT
>TRBJ1-5|TRBV19|.|.
CASSPSPTGTQHF
TGTGCCAGTAGTCCTAGCCCCACAGGGACCCAGCATTTT
>TRBJ1-2|TRBV27|.|few
CASSLYKGGNYGYTF
TGTGCCAGCAGTTTATATAAGGGGGGGAACTATGGCTACACCTTC
>TRBJ2-3|TRBV30|TRBD2|.
CAWSVRRTSSPSTDTQYF
TGTGCCTGGAGTGTTCGGCGGACTAGCTCCCCTAGCACAGATACGCAGTATTTT
>TRBJ2-3|TRBV23-1|TRBD2|.
CASSQTLGLAGATDTQYF
TGCGCCAGCAGTCAAACCCTTGGACTAGCGGGAGCCACAGATACGCAGTATTTT
>TRBJ1-1|TRBV23-1|.|.
CASGRGNTEAFF
TGCGCCAGCGGACGGGGGAACACTGAAGCTTTCTTT
>TRBJ2-5|TRBV9|.|few
CASSPQDETQYF
TGTGCCAGCAGCCCACAGGACGAGACCCAGTACTTC
>TRBJ2-7|TRBV7-9|.|few
CASTDSAYEQYF
TGTGCCAGCACGGACAGCGCCTACGAGCAGTACTTC
>TRBJ1-4|TRBV9|.|.
CASSVTAATNEKLFF
TGTGCCAGCAGCGTTACCGCAGCAACTAATGAAAAACTGTTTTTT
>TRBJ2-7|TRBV11-2|TRBD1|many
CASSLGSTRDRGVF
TGTGCCAGCAGCTTAGGCTCAACCCGGGACAGGGGTGTCTTC
>TRBJ2-3|TRBV15|.|.
CATSREVASFEDTQYF
TGTGCCACCAGCAGAGAGGTAGCCTCTTTTGAAGATACGCAGTATTTT
>TRBJ1-1|TRBV6-1|TRBD1|.
CASDWGQGVTEAFF
TGTGCCAGCGATTGGGGACAGGGCGTCACTGAAGCTTTCTTT